This TCR beta chain was recorded in a study of T-cell memory formation after mild COVID-19. CDR3 length: 15 amino acids. TCRdb redid the calling of the 5' RACE reads with MiXCR, one entry per CDR3 protein. Seen here are roughly 600,000 distinct CDR3 sequences, 15% to 20% observed once, and the top ten hold about 12%. This TCR was sampled from an adult woman who had mild COVID-19 (a few samples of this study predate the infection). Cell type and time point are not known. Sequencing was done on a sample of PBMCs or a T cell subset sorted from them (not recorded which). V gene TRBV21-1 combines with J gene TRBJ2-7. TRBV21-1 is classified as a pseudogene. Here the CDR3 DNA reads TGTGCCAGCAGCCATGATCGAGGATCATCTTACGAGCAGTACTTC. Its protein is CASSHDRGSSYEQYF.